This passage covers 11 T cell receptor beta chains from one sample sequenced in a study of T and B cells in COVID-19 patients. Each TRB amplification used about 230-550 ng of genomic DNA from blood. BIOMED2 TRB-A/B primer pools were used in multiplex TRB PCR. TCRdb ran MiXCR on the multiplex PCR reads and lists one entry per CDR3 protein. This table holds about 7,000 distinct CDR3 sequences, less than 30% found once. Sequencing was done on a sample of blood. These receptors originate from a human donor with active COVID-19.

This clonotype was detected ten times or more. The gene calls are TRBV6-1 and TRBJ2-7; TRBD2 aligns across 7 bases. The ends lost 11 bases at V and 2 bases at J; junction bases unmatched: 9. The CDR3 is made up of 13 amino acids. CDR1 is MNHNS, CDR2 SASEGT, per germline. CDR3 sequence: CAVHKAGAYEQYF. In DNA form, the CDR3 reads TGTGCCGTACACAAGGCGGGGGCCTACGAGCAGTACTTC.

This chain connects TRBV20-1 to TRBJ1-1, with D unclear. Germline CDR1 DFQATT, CDR2 SNEGSKA (reference sequence). The CDR3 has 13 residues. V was clipped by 6 bases and J by 4 bases, with 15 bases between them. The DNA of the CDR3 is TGCAGTGCGACGGTGGGAGTTTTCACTGAAGCTTTCTTT. Amino acids: CSATVGVFTEAFF.

This clonotype is medium-sized in the sample. V and J are TRBV19 and TRBJ2-1; tentatively, D is TRBD2 (5 bases). V dropped 1 base and J dropped 6 bases, with 13 bases sitting between them. This CDR3 contains 15 residues. CDR1 is LNHDA, CDR2 SQIVND, per germline (reference sequence). The CDR3 nucleotides are TGTGCCAGTAGTATAGGCATTCTTGAGGGCAATGAGCAGTTCTTC. Residues: CASSIGILEGNEQFF.

This clonotype was seen many times. The rearrangement links TRBV19 to TRBJ1-5; D is undetermined. With 3 bases removed from V and 6 bases from J, the gap between germline ends came to 12 bases. The CDR3 is 14 amino acids. From germline, CDR1 is LNHDA and CDR2 SQIVND (reference sequence). The CDR3 nucleotides read TGTGCCAGTAGTATCACCTCCCGAGGTCAGCCCCAGCATTTT. Its translation is CASSITSRGQPQHF.

V and J are TRBV7-9 and TRBJ2-3; D might be TRBD2 (5 bases). The CDR3 contains 13 residues. V shed 5 bases and J shed 7 bases, with 13 bases lying between them. From germline, CDR1 is SEHNR and CDR2 FQNEAQ (reference sequence). The CDR3 loop reads CASSLSPGNTQYF. DNA of the CDR3: TGTGCCAGCAGCCTTTCACCGGGGAATACGCAGTATTTT.

Points on this clonotype: A read error may produce the germline difference seen at one junction end. The genes are TRBV11-3 and TRBJ1-2; no definite D call. In germline, CDR1 is SGHNT, CDR2 YENEEA. The CDR3 is 13 amino acids. The CDR3 protein is CASSPRRESGYTF. DNA of the CDR3: TGCGCCAGCAGCCCACGAAGAGAATCTGGCTACACCTTC.

This clonotype was observed at least ten times. The chain has TRBV27 and TRBJ1-1, with a weak D call TRBD1 (6 bases). V lost 0 bases to trimming and J lost 3 bases, with 8 bases between them. Looked up from germline, CDR1 is MNHEY and CDR2 is SMNVEV (reference sequence). This CDR3 contains 14 residues. The chain's CDR3 is CASSLSRGDTEAFF. The CDR3 DNA is TGTGCCAGCAGTTTATCAAGGGGGGACACTGAAGCTTTCTTT.

By its share, this clonotype is medium-sized (0.01 to 0.1%). The chain combines TRBV19 with TRBJ1-5, with D perhaps TRBD1 (6 bases). V was trimmed by 6 bases and J by 4 bases, leaving 13 bases between them. This CDR3 is 14 amino acids long. CDR1 is LNHDA, CDR2 SQIVND, per germline (reference sequence). CDR3 residues: CASRYGQGNQPQHF. The DNA of the CDR3 is TGTGCCAGTAGATATGGTCAGGGGAATCAGCCCCAGCATTTT.

The V and J genes are TRBV20-1 and TRBJ2-1; 7 nucleotides match TRBD2. Germline V gene data show CDR1 as DFQATT and CDR2 as SNEGSKA (reference sequence). The CDR3 spans 16 residues. The V gene end was trimmed by 1 base and the J gene end by 2 bases; junction bases not matched to a gene: 8. CDR3 coding DNA: TGCAGTGCTAGAGTTAGAGGCCTAGCGGCCTACAATGAGCAGTTCTTC. Residues: CSARVRGLAAYNEQFF.

The gene calls are TRBV7-2 and TRBJ2-4, with 10 nucleotides matching TRBD1. Germline CDR1 SGHTA, CDR2 FQGNSA. The CDR3 totals 15 residues. Germline trimming cut 5 bases from V and 8 bases from J; bases unmatched to any gene: 9. Written as DNA, the CDR3 is TGTGCCAGCAGCCGCGGGGGGACAGGGGAGGACATTCAGTACTTC. This gives the protein CASSRGGTGEDIQYF.

This clonotype was seen just once. The chain is built from TRBV20-1 and TRBJ2-2; D remains unclear. CDR3 length equals 11 residues. V was trimmed by 3 bases and J by 6 bases, leaving 5 bases between them. CDR1 is DFQATT, CDR2 SNEGSKA, per germline (reference sequence). CDR3 region: CSARGAGELFF. CDR3 nucleotides: TGCAGTGCTAGGGGTGCCGGGGAGCTGTTTTTT.